This TCR beta chain derives from a study of cytomegalovirus exposure and HLA in healthy donors. Background on the study: Researchers previously reported finding some 110 million unique TCR beta sequences from roughly 170 million T cells. Most genotyped donors, around four fifths of some 400, had Caucasian-associated genetic ancestry. General study findings and limits: Earlier results showed most TCR beta V segments being productive about 90% or about 30% of the time.

Remarks on this clone: Its antigen is as yet unknown.

PCR employed 60 Vbeta and 13 Jbeta primers. Produced via immunoSEQ multiplex PCR; TCRdb's table is partial and in-frame only. In the table there are 180,000 or so clones, 82% of which are singletons. Donors were ostensibly healthy at sampling, although undocumented immune exposures were probable. The germline V gene has CDR1 MNHNS and CDR2 SASEGT. V was pared by 8 bases and J by 2 bases, with 6 bases of the junction left unmatched. The CDR3 runs to 14 residues. The J gene is TRBJ2-7, the V gene TRBV6-1, with 10 bases identical to TRBD2. The sample was PBMCs. This TCR came from a man aged 40-55 years in good health and CMV-seronegative. CDR3 DNA sequence: TGTGCCAGCTCTCCTAGCGGGGGAACCTACGAGCAGTACTTC. Its protein product is CASSPSGGTYEQYF.